The 21 T cell receptor beta chains below come from one sample, sequenced in a study of Ad26.COV2.S vaccination and SARS-CoV-2 variants. The treatment is: around 19 received Ad26.COV2.S at low or high dose, single or two shots; about 5 received placebo; per-sample allocation not given. After the first vaccine or placebo injection, samples were drawn on day 63. The method was immunoSEQ multiplex PCR; TCRdb's version includes in-frame clones alone and lacks a portion of them. The repertoire holds about 350,000 clones, with 88% as singletons. The sample consisted of peripheral blood, taken in a trial of Ad26.COV2.S vaccine versus placebo. The source of these receptors is a person aged 18-60 years who received the Ad26.COV2.S COVID-19 vaccine or a placebo.

The sample holds one count of this clone. This chain uses TRBV28 with TRBJ1-2; a weak D match, TRBD1 (6 bases). There are 13 residues in the CDR3. From germline, CDR1 is MDHEN and CDR2 SYDVKM. V was pared by 5 bases and J by 5 bases, with 12 bases between. The CDR3 nucleotides read TGTGCCAGCAGTCCCCCTCAGGGGTATGGCTACACCTTC. Amino acids: CASSPPQGYGYTF.

Of note for this clone: Other DNA sequences in the sample encode the same CDR3. V and J are TRBV28 and TRBJ2-6, with a weak D call TRBD1 (6 bases). CDR3 length equals 15 residues. The V end was cut by 5 bases, the J end by 4 bases, with 12 bases between. Germline-derived CDR1 and CDR2 are MDHEN and SYDVKM. The CDR3 DNA follows: TGTGCCAGCAGTGGTACAGGGTCCGGGGCCAACGTCCTGACTTTC. Amino acid sequence: CASSGTGSGANVLTF. The complete variable domain, with remaining parts taken from reference TRBV28 and TRBJ2-6, reads DVKVTQSSRYLVKRTGEKVFLECVQDMDHENMFWYRQDPGLGLRLIYFSYDVKMKEKGDIPEGYSVSREKKERFSLILESASTNQTSMYLCASSGTGSGANVLTFGAGSRLTVL.

The chain joins TRBV7-8 to TRBJ2-7; unclear D gene. V lost 2 bases and J lost 3, with 8 bases in between. The CDR3 length is 13 residues. Germline CDR1 SGHVS, CDR2 FQNEAQ. The CDR3 DNA sequence: TGTGCCAGCAGCTTACTAGTTCTCTACGAGCAGTACTTC. Translating it yields CASSLLVLYEQYF.

This chain connects TRBV5-1 to TRBJ1-3; D might be TRBD1 (6 bases). CDR3 length: 16 residues. The V gene lost 1 base and the J gene lost 0 bases, with 11 bases spanning the gap. Germline V gives CDR1 SGHRS, CDR2 YFSETQ. For the CDR3, the DNA is TGCGCCAGCAGCTTGTCCCGGGACACCTCTGGAAACACCATATATTTT. As protein: CASSLSRDTSGNTIYF. Supplemented by reference TRBV5-1 and TRBJ1-3, the full variable domain reads KAGVTQTPRYLIKTRGQQVTLSCSPISGHRSVSWYQQTPGQGLQFLFEYFSETQRNKGNFPGRFSGRQFSNSRSEMNVSTLELGDSALYLCASSLSRDTSGNTIYFGEGSWLTVV.

This clone has only a few counts. The chain carries TRBV7-2 and TRBJ2-5; 14 bases are shared with TRBD2. CDR1 SGHTA and CDR2 FQGNSA come from the germline V gene. This CDR3 comprises 16 residues. J lost 2 bases, V lost 5 bases, and 4 bases had no gene match. CDR3 sequence (DNA): TGTGCCAGCAGCACCGGGACTAGCGGGGGTCAAGAGACCCAGTACTTC. This gives the protein CASSTGTSGGQETQYF.

This clone was detected only once. The chain links TRBV5-4 to TRBJ1-4; D is perhaps TRBD1 (6 bases). This CDR3 spans 16 amino acids. V lost 2 bases and J 0 bases, leaving 11 bases between the germline ends. Germline values: CDR1 SGHNT, CDR2 YYREEE (reference sequence). The CDR3 loop is CASSFGGRPTNEKLFF. In DNA, the CDR3 is TGTGCCAGCAGCTTCGGGGGGCGGCCAACTAATGAAAAACTGTTTTTT.

The chain joins TRBV4-3 to TRBJ2-1; the D is unclear. CDR1 is LGHNA and CDR2 is YSLEER in the germline V gene. CDR3 length equals 13 residues. V lost 1 base, J lost 6 bases, and 7 bases lay in between. CDR3 amino acids: CASSQAVANEQFF. CDR3 bases: TGCGCCAGCAGCCAAGCTGTAGCCAATGAGCAGTTCTTC.

This clone was found once. V gene TRBV7-6 combines with J gene TRBJ2-3, with D unresolved. V lost 3 bases, J lost 4 bases, and 8 bases lay in between. The length of the CDR3 is 13 residues. Germline CDR1 reads SGHVS; CDR2 reads FNYEAQ. The CDR3: CASSFQDADTQYF. DNA for the CDR3: TGTGCCAGCAGCTTTCAGGACGCAGATACGCAGTATTTT.

This clone was detected once. The chain joins TRBV9 to TRBJ2-6, with 7 bases fitting TRBD1. The CDR3 is 17 amino acids. Trimming took 0 bases from V and 3 from J; bases not matched to a gene: 6. The germline V gene encodes CDR1 SGDLS and CDR2 YYNGEE. CDR3 sequence reads: CASSVDGTAVGANVLTF. DNA for the CDR3: TGTGCCAGCAGCGTAGACGGGACAGCCGTTGGGGCCAACGTCCTGACTTTC.

This sequence joins TRBV13 and TRBJ2-1, with 9 bases that match TRBD1. This CDR3 is built from 15 residues. Trimming took 5 bases from V and 6 from J; bases not matched to a gene: 8. Germline CDR1 reads PRHDT; CDR2 reads FYEKMQ (reference sequence). This CDR3 reads CASSRRTDRGNEQFF. Written as DNA, the CDR3 is TGTGCCAGCAGCCGCAGAACGGACAGGGGCAATGAGCAGTTCTTC.

The chain combines TRBV27 with TRBJ2-2, with D perhaps TRBD1 (5 bases). V was trimmed by 6 bases and J by 1 base, leaving 15 bases between them. The length of the CDR3 is 16 residues. Germline CDR1 reads MNHEY; CDR2 reads SMNVEV (reference sequence). The CDR3 reads CASSRRVGMNTGELFF. The CDR3 nucleotides are TGTGCCAGCAGCCGCAGGGTGGGAATGAACACCGGGGAGCTGTTTTTT.

The V gene is TRBV7-9, the J gene TRBJ2-5, with 8 bases identical to TRBD1. The CDR3 length is 15 residues. Germline V gives CDR1 SEHNR, CDR2 FQNEAQ (reference sequence). The V segment lost 5 bases and the J segment 4 bases; nucleotides outside the gene matches: 9. The DNA of the CDR3 is TGTGCCAGCAGCCAGACCCAGGACAGGGTAGAGACCCAGTACTTC. This sequence encodes CASSQTQDRVETQYF.

The rearrangement joins TRBV23-1 to TRBJ2-7; TRBD1 aligns across 7 bases. TRBV23-1 falls under the ORF class, with uncertain function. Trimming took 2 bases from V and 2 from J; bases not matched to a gene: 12. This CDR3 contains 17 residues. The CDR3 protein is CASSQLTGPPLAYEQYF. In DNA, the CDR3 is TGCGCCAGCAGTCAACTGACAGGGCCCCCCTTGGCCTACGAGCAGTACTTC.

This clone was observed once. V gene TRBV6-4 combines with J gene TRBJ2-2; no reliable D call. In germline, CDR1 is MRHNA, CDR2 SNTAGT. This CDR3 contains 14 residues. Trimming pared 4 bases from V and 0 bases from J, leaving 6 bases between. The CDR3, as DNA: TGTGCCAGCAGTGGGACCACGAACACCGGGGAGCTGTTTTTT. Its protein is CASSGTTNTGELFF.

The CDR3 nucleotides are TGTGCCAGCAGCGTAGCGAGTTCGAGCTCCTACGAGCAGTACTTC. Amino acids: CASSVASSSSYEQYF. The J gene is TRBJ2-7, the V gene TRBV9; D gene uncertain. Trimming shortened V by 0 bases and J by 0 bases, and 10 bases separated the two germline ends. CDR1 is SGDLS, CDR2 YYNGEE, per germline. The CDR3 length is 15 residues. The full variable domain, in which reference TRBV9 and TRBJ2-7 provide the parts outside the CDR3, is DSGVTQTPKHLITATGQRVTLRCSPRSGDLSVYWYQQSLDQGLQFLIQYYNGEERAKGNILERFSAQQFPDLHSELNLSSLELGDSALYFCASSVASSSSYEQYFGPGTRLTVT.

This chain connects TRBV7-3 to TRBJ1-1; no firm D call. V lost 0 bases and J 1 base, leaving 6 bases between the germline ends. The CDR3 consists of 14 residues. The germline V gene has CDR1 SGHTA and CDR2 FQGTGA. CDR3: CASSLTMANTEAFF. The CDR3 DNA sequence: TGTGCCAGCAGCTTAACGATGGCGAACACTGAAGCTTTCTTT.

The chain joins TRBV6-5 to TRBJ1-4; D might be TRBD1 (6 bases). Trimming shortened V by 6 bases and J by 1 base, and 12 bases separated the two germline ends. This CDR3 spans 15 amino acids. Germline assignment: CDR1 MNHEY and CDR2 SVGAGI. For the CDR3, the DNA is TGTGCCAGCAGCCCAAGGGGGGGAACTAATGAAAAACTGTTTTTT. Translated: CASSPRGGTNEKLFF.

This clone came up once. This chain connects TRBV11-2 to TRBJ2-2; either TRBD1 or TRBD2 may supply D (5 bases each). This CDR3 comprises 16 residues. With 5 bases removed from V and 0 bases from J, the gap between germline ends came to 13 bases. Germline CDR1 SGHAT, CDR2 FQNNGV. The CDR3 loop is CASSPGAQPNTGELFF. DNA of the CDR3: TGTGCCAGCAGCCCCGGGGCACAGCCGAACACCGGGGAGCTGTTTTTT.

The CDR3 DNA sequence: TGTGCCAGCAGCTTAGTCAGTAGCAATCAGCCCCAGCATTTT. This translates into CASSLVSSNQPQHF. The genes are TRBV5-6 and TRBJ1-5; D unresolved. Germline CDR1 reads SGHDT; CDR2 reads YYEEEE. CDR3 length equals 14 residues. V lost 2 bases and J 0 bases, leaving 6 bases between the germline ends.

CDR3 in amino acids: CASSIMGEPGYEQYF. The CDR3 DNA follows: TGTGCCAGCAGCATTATGGGAGAGCCCGGTTACGAGCAGTACTTC. The V call is TRBV6-4, the J call TRBJ2-7; maybe TRBD2 (5 bases). Germline V gene lookup returns CDR1 MRHNA and CDR2 SNTAGT. V lost 6 bases to trimming and J lost 4 bases, with 19 bases between them. This CDR3 is built from 15 residues.

This clone came up a few times. The CDR3 bases are TGTGCCAGCAGTTATGACAGATATAGCAATCAGCCCCAGCATTTT. Its protein product is CASSYDRYSNQPQHF. The chain links TRBV27 to TRBJ1-5, with D possibly matching TRBD1 (5 bases). This CDR3 contains 15 residues. V shed 4 bases and J shed 0 bases, with 10 bases lying between them. Germline CDR1 and CDR2: MNHEY and SMNVEV (reference sequence).